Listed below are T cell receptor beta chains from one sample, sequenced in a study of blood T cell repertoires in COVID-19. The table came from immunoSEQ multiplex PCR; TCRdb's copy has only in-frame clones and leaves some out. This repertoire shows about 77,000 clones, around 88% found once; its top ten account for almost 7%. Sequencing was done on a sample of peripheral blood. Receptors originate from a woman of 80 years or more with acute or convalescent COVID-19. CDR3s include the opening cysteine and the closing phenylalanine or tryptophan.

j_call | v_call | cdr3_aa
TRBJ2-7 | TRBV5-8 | CASSLRGAYEQYF
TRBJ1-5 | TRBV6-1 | CASSATGDFGMGNQPQHF
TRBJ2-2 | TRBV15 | CATSRDGPSGGTGELFF
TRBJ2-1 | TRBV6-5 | CASIPGTSGRNEQFF
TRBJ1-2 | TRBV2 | CASKGGAALYYGYTF
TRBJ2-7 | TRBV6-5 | CASRRDSYEQYF
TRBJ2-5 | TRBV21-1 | CASSKVDGGQPTGQETQYF
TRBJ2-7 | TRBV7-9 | CASSSFGATYEQYF
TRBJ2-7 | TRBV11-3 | CASSFGAGAYEQYF
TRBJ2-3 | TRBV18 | CASSPTAPSSTDTQYF
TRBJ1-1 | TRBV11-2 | CASSLQGTEAFF
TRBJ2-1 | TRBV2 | CASSLAGGSYNEQFF
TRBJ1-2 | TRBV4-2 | CASSLRTGGYTF
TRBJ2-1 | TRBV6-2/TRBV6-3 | CASSYRQGQEQFF
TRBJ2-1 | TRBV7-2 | CASSLDLAGSKFF
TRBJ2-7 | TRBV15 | CATSKGPDRGSYEQYF
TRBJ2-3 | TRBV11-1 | CASSPGFIYSTDTQYF
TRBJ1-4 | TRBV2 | CASLKEGNEKLFF
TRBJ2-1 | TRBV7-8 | CASSLMGGPNEQFF
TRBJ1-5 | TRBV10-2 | CASGQGNQPQHF
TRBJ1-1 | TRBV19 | CASSMLSQGNTEAFF
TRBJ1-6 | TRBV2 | CASYGRSRSPLHF
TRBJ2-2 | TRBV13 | CASSLGWGTGGPANTGELFF
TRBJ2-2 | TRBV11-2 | CASSRNRAQNTGELFF
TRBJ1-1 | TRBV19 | CASTDHRDSEAFF
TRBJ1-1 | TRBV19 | CASSPQGGTEAFF
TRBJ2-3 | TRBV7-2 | CASSLSGQGTDTQYF
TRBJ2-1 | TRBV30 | CAWKGLAGVSNEQFF
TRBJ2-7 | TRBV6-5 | CASQDGRRYYEQYF
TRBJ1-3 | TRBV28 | CASLSWQGANTIYF
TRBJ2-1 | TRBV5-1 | CASSTSRDRDNEQFF
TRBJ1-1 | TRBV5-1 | CASSLTPGTLNTEAFF
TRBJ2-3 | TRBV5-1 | CASSRLMTDTGSDTQYF
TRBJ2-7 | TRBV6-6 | CASSQTSGNHYEQYF
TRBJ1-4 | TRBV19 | CASRPRQGANEKLFF
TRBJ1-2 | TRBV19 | CASNQEPGGWNGYTF
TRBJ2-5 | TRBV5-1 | CASSLGLALDLETQYF
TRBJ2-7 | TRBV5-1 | CASSLGLAIEQYF
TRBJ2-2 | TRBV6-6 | CASSYQANTGELFF
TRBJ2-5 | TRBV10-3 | CAISTSGSETQYF
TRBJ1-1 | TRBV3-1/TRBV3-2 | CASSQNQGAEAFF
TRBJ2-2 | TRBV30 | CAWTLGLNTGELFF
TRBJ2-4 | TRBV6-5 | CASSNGLAGVQYF
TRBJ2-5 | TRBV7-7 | CASSYRLAGAGETQYF
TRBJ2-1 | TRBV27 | CASSLAGVGEQFF